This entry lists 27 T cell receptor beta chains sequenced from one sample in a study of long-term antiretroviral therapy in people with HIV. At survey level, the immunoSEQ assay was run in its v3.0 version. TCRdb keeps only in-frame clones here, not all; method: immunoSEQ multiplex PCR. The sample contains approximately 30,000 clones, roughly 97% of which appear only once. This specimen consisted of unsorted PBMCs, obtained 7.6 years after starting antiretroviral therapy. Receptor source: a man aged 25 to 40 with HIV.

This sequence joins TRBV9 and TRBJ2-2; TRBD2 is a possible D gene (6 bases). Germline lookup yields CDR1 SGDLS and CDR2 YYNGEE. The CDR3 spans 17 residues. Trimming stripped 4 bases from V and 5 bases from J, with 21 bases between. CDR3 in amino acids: CASSTTQEGWGTGELFF. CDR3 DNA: TGTGCCAGCAGCACAACCCAGGAGGGGTGGGGAACCGGGGAGCTGTTTTTT.

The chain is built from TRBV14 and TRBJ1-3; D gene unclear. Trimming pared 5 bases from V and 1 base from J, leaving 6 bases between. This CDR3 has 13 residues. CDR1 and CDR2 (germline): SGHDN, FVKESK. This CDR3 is CASSRGSGNTIYF. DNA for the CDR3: TGTGCCAGCAGCAGAGGGTCTGGAAACACCATATATTTT.

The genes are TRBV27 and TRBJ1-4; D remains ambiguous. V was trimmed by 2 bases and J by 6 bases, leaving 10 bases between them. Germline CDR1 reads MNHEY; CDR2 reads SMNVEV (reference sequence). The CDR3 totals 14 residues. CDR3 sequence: CASSLGQRHEKLFF. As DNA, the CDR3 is TGTGCCAGCAGTTTAGGTCAGAGGCATGAAAAACTGTTTTTT.

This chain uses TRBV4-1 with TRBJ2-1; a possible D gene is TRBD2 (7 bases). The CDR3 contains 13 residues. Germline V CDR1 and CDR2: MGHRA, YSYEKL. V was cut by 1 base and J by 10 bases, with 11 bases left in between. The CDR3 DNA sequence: TGCGCCAGCAGCCAAGCGGCGGGGGCCGAGCAGTTCTTC. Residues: CASSQAAGAEQFF.

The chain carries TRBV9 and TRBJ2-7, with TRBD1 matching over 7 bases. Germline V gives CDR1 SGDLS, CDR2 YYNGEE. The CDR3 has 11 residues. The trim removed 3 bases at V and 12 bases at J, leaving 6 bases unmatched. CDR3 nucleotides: TGTGCCAGCAGCGGACAGGGTCGATGGTACTTC. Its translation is CASSGQGRWYF. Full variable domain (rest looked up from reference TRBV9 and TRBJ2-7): DSGVTQTPKHLITATGQRVTLRCSPRSGDLSVYWYQQSLDQGLQFLIQYYNGEERAKGNILERFSAQQFPDLHSELNLSSLELGDSALYFCASSGQGRWYFGPGTRLTVT.

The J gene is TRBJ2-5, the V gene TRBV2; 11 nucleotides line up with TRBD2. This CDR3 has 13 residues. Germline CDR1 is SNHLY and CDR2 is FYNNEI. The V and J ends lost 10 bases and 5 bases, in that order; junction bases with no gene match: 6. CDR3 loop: CAIIAGGLETQYF. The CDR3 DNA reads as TGTGCCATAATAGCGGGGGGGCTGGAGACCCAGTACTTC.

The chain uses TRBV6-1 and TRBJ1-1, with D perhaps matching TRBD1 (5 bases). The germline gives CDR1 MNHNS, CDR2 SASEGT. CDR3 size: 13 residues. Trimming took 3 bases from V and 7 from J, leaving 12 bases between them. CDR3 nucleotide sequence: TGTGCCAGCAGTGACCAGGGTGGAGATGAAGCTTTCTTT. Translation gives CASSDQGGDEAFF.

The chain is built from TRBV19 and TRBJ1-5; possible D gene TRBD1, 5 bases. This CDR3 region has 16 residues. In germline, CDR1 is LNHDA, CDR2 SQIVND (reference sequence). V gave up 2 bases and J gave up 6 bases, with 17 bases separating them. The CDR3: CASSIRVQGGSQPQHF. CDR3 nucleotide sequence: TGTGCCAGTAGTATAAGAGTCCAGGGAGGGAGTCAGCCCCAGCATTTT.

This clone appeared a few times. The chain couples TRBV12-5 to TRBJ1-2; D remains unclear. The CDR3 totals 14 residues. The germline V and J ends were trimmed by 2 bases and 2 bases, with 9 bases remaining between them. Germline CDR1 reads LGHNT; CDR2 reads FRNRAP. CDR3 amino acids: CASGLPTTNYGYTF. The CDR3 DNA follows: TGTGCTAGTGGTTTGCCGACAACCAACTATGGCTACACCTTC.

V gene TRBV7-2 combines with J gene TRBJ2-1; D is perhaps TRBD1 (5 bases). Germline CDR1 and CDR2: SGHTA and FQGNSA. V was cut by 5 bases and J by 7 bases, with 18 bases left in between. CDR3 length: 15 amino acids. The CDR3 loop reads CASSPTGSTQNEQFF. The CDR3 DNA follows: TGTGCCAGCAGCCCCACAGGTTCTACACAGAATGAGCAGTTCTTC.

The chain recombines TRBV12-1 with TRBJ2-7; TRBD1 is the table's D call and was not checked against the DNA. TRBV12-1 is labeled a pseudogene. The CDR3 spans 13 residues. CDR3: CASSFPSTYEQYF. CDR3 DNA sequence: TGTGCCAGCAGCTTCCCATCCACCTACGAGCAGTACTTC.

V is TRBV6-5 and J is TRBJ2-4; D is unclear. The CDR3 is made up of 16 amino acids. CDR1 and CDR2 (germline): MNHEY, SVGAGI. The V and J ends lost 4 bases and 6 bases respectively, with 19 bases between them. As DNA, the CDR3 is TGTGCCAGCAGTTCCCCGAGACCTGTTGAAGGAAACATTCAGTACTTC. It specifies CASSSPRPVEGNIQYF.

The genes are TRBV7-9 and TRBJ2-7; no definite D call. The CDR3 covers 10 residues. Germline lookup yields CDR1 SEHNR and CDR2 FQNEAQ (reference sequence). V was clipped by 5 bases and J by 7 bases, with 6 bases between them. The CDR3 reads CASSAGEQYF. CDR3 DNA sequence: TGTGCCAGCAGCGCCGGGGAGCAGTACTTC.

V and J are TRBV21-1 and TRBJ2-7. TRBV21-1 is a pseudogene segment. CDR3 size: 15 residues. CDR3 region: CASSKGSPWPPEQYF. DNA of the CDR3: TGTGCCAGCAGCAAGGGGTCACCTTGGCCCCCCGAGCAGTACTTC.

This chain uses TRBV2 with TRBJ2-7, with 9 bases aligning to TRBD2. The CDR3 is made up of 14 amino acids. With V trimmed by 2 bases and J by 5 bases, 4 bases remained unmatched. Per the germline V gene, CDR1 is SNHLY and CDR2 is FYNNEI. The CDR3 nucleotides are TGTGCCAGCAGTGAACTAGCGGGAATGGACGAGCAGTACTTC. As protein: CASSELAGMDEQYF. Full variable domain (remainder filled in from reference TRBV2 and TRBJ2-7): EPEVTQTPSHQVTQMGQEVILRCVPISNHLYFYWYRQILGQKVEFLVSFYNNEISEKSEIFDDQFSVERPDGSNFTLKIRSTKLEDSAMYFCASSELAGMDEQYFGPGTRLTVT.

Written as DNA, the CDR3 is TGTGCCAGTAGTACTCTCCCGGGACAGGATCACTCTGGAAACACCATATATTTT. Translation gives CASSTLPGQDHSGNTIYF. The chain uses TRBV19 and TRBJ1-3, with 8 bases matching TRBD1. This CDR3 is 18 amino acids long. The J segment lost 0 bases and the V segment lost 4 bases, leaving 11 bases of the junction unmatched. CDR1 LNHDA and CDR2 SQIVND come from the germline V gene (reference sequence).

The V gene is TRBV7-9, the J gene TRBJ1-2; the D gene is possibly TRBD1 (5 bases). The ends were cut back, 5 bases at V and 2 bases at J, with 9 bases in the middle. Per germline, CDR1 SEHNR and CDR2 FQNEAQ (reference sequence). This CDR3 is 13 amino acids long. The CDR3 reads CASSMGGNYGYTF. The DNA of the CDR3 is TGTGCCAGCAGCATGGGGGGGAACTATGGCTACACCTTC. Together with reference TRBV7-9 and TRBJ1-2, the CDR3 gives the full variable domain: DTGVSQNPRHKITKRGQNVTFRCDPISEHNRLYWYRQTLGQGPEFLTYFQNEAQLEKSRLLSDRFSAERPKGSFSTLEIQRTEQGDSAMYLCASSMGGNYGYTFGSGTRLTVV.

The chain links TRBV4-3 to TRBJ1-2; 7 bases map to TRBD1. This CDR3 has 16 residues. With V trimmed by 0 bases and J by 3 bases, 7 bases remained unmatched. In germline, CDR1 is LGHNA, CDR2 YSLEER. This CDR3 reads CASSQDTGTEYYGYTF. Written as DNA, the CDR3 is TGCGCCAGCAGCCAAGACACCGGGACAGAGTACTATGGCTACACCTTC.

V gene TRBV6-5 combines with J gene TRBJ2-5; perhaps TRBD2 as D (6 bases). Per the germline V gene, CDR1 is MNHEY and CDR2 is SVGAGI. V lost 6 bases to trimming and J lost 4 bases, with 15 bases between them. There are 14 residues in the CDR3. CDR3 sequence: CASRVGLSGETQYF. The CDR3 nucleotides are TGTGCCAGCAGGGTCGGACTATCCGGAGAGACCCAGTACTTC.

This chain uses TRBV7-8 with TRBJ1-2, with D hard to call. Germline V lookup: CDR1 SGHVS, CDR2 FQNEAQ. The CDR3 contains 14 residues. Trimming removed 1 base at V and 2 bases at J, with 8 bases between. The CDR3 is CASSLVSRNYGYTF. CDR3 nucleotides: TGTGCCAGCAGCTTAGTGTCCAGAAACTATGGCTACACCTTC.

For the CDR3, the DNA is TGTGCCAGCAGCCTTGGAGCGGGACGCAGCTCCTACGAGCAGTACTTC. As protein: CASSLGAGRSSYEQYF. The rearrangement uses TRBV7-6 and TRBJ2-7; TRBD2 aligns across 7 bases. The J segment lost 0 bases and the V segment lost 5 bases, leaving 10 bases of the junction unmatched. This CDR3 region has 16 residues. Germline V gene data show CDR1 as SGHVS and CDR2 as FNYEAQ.

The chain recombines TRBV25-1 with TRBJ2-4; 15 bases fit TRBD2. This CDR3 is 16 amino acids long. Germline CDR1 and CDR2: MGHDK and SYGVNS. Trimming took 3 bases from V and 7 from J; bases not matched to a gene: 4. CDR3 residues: CASSELGTSGRNIQYF. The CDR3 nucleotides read TGTGCCAGCAGTGAGCTCGGGACTAGCGGGAGGAACATTCAGTACTTC.

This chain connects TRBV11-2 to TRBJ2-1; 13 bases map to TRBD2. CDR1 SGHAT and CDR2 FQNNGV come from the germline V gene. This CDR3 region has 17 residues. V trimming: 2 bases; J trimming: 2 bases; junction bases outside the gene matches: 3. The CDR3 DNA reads TGTGCCAGCAGCTTAACAGGACTAGCGGGAGCCTACAATGAGCAGTTCTTC. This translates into CASSLTGLAGAYNEQFF.

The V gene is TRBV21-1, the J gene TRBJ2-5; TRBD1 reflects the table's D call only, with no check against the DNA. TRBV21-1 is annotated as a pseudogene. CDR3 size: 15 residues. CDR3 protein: CASIPMGTGRGGLYF. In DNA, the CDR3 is TGTGCCAGCATCCCAATGGGGACAGGGAGAGGGGGACTGTACTTC.

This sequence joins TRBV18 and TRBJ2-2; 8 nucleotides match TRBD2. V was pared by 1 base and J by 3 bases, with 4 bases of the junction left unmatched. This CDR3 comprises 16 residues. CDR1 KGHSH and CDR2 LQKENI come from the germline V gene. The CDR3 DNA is TGTGCCAGCTCACCACGGAGCGGGAGTTACACCGGGGAGCTGTTTTTT. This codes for CASSPRSGSYTGELFF.

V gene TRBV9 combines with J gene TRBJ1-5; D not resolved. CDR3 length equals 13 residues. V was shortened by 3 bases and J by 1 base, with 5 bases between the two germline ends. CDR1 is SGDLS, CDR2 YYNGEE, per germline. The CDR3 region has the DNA TGTGCCAGCAGCGCAGACAGCAATCAGCCCCAGCATTTT. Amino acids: CASSADSNQPQHF.

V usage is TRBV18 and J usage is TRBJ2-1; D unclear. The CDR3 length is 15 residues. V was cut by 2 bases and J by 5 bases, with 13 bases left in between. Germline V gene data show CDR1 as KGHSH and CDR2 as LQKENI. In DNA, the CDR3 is TGTGCCAGCTCACCATCGACATCTCAGGACAATGAGCAGTTCTTC. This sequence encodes CASSPSTSQDNEQFF.